The 15 T cell receptor beta chains given below trace back to one sample, sequenced in a study of neurological immune-mediated disorders. From the 5' RACE reads, TCRdb called clonotypes with MiXCR, one entry per CDR3 protein. The profile shows approximately 77,000 distinct CDR3 sequences, roughly 9.9% of them singletons. Source material: PBMCs. All receptors come from a man in his forties or fifties in good health.

Many counts were recorded for this clonotype. V is TRBV5-8 and J is TRBJ2-5; TRBD1 aligns across 10 bases. The CDR3 has 16 residues. Germline V CDR1 and CDR2: SGHTS, YDEGEE. The junction had 5 bases not matched to a gene; V was cut back by 0 bases and J by 3 bases. The CDR3 loop reads CASSLGGGTGEETQYF. CDR3 sequence (DNA): TGTGCCAGCAGCTTGGGAGGCGGGACAGGGGAAGAGACCCAGTACTTC.

This clonotype appeared many times. V is TRBV20-1 and J is TRBJ2-1; TRBD2 matches at 11 bases. Unmatched junction bases numbered 7, after V lost 0 bases and J lost 9 bases. Germline loops: CDR1 DFQATT, CDR2 SNEGSKA (reference sequence). The CDR3 extends over 15 amino acids. The CDR3 coding sequence is TGCAGTGCTAGAGACCTTAGCGGGGGGGCAGGTGAGCAGTTCTTC. Its protein is CSARDLSGGAGEQFF.

This clonotype was seen many times. The rearrangement links TRBV6-5 to TRBJ2-3, with a possible D match to TRBD1 (6 bases). This CDR3 has 16 residues. With 2 bases removed from V and 2 bases from J, the gap between germline ends came to 14 bases. Germline loops: CDR1 MNHEY, CDR2 SVGAGI. CDR3 loop: CASSYIPPGATDTQYF. For the CDR3, the DNA is TGTGCCAGCAGTTACATTCCCCCAGGGGCCACAGATACGCAGTATTTT.

This clonotype was counted at least ten times. V and J are TRBV18 and TRBJ2-1; D is unclear. Germline V lookup: CDR1 KGHSH, CDR2 LQKENI. Trimming removed 0 bases from V and 6 bases from J, with 6 bases in between. CDR3 length equals 13 residues. The CDR3 DNA reads TGTGCCAGCTCACCACCGATGATCAATGAGCAGTTCTTC. Protein: CASSPPMINEQFF.

This clonotype has just one count. The chain employs TRBV12-3 or TRBV12-4 and TRBJ1-6; D is unresolved. CDR3 length: 15 residues. With 7 bases removed from V and 5 bases from J, the gap between germline ends came to 15 bases. CDR3 sequence: CASTFDWGNNSPLHF. CDR3 bases: TGTGCCAGCACTTTCGACTGGGGTAATAATTCACCCCTCCACTTT.

The CDR3 protein is CASSPGTGENEQYF. The CDR3 nucleotides read TGTGCCAGCAGCCCCGGGACAGGGGAGAACGAGCAGTACTTC. V is TRBV28 and J is TRBJ2-7; 10 bases match TRBD1. Unmatched junction bases numbered 7, after V lost 6 bases and J lost 5 bases. The CDR3 consists of 14 residues. CDR1 and CDR2 (germline): MDHEN, SYDVKM.

This clonotype came up a few times. The chain combines TRBV27 with TRBJ1-6; 7 bases are a match to TRBD1. Trimming removed 1 base from V and 10 bases from J; junction bases left unmatched: 10. The CDR3 consists of 16 residues. The germline CDR1 and CDR2 sequences are MNHEY and SMNVEV (reference sequence). The CDR3 is CASSLFGTASGSPLHF. DNA of the CDR3: TGTGCCAGCAGTTTATTCGGGACAGCCTCGGGGTCACCCCTCCACTTT.

The chain joins TRBV29-1 to TRBJ2-3, with no clear D. V was clipped by 6 bases and J by 4 bases, with 11 bases between them. The CDR3 loop spans 12 amino acids. The germline V gene encodes CDR1 SQVTM and CDR2 ANQGSEA. The CDR3 sequence is CSVGWYSDTQYF. The CDR3 nucleotides read TGCAGCGTGGGGTGGTATTCAGATACGCAGTATTTT.

This clonotype was seen repeatedly, ten times or more. The chain carries TRBV5-1 and TRBJ2-3; TRBD2 matches at 10 bases. V gave up 4 bases and J gave up 5 bases; unmatched junction bases: 13. The CDR3 length is 17 residues. Germline V lookup: CDR1 SGHRS, CDR2 YFSETQ. For the CDR3, the DNA is TGCGCCAGCAGCACTGAGACCGGGACTAGCGTGAGAGATACGCAGTATTTT. Residues: CASSTETGTSVRDTQYF.

This clonotype has at least ten counts. The chain couples TRBV5-1 to TRBJ2-7, with D possibly being TRBD2 (7 bases). Trimming removed 4 bases from V and 0 bases from J, with 14 bases in between. CDR3 length: 15 amino acids. CDR1 is SGHRS, CDR2 YFSETQ, per germline. The CDR3 spells CASSAGGGGSYEQYF. For the CDR3, the DNA is TGCGCCAGCAGCGCCGGGGGCGGGGGCTCCTACGAGCAGTACTTC. Full variable domain (remainder filled in from reference TRBV5-1 and TRBJ2-7): KAGVTQTPRYLIKTRGQQVTLSCSPISGHRSVSWYQQTPGQGLQFLFEYFSETQRNKGNFPGRFSGRQFSNSRSEMNVSTLELGDSALYLCASSAGGGGSYEQYFGPGTRLTVT.

In the case of this clonotype: A much larger clone lies a single base off, so this may be a read error. The chain joins TRBV20-1 to TRBJ2-7; perhaps D is TRBD1 or TRBD2 (6 bases each). The V gene's germline CDR1 is DFQATT and CDR2 SNEGSKA (reference sequence). V gave up 2 bases and J gave up 3 bases, with 17 bases separating them. This CDR3 contains 15 residues. The chain's CDR3 is CSARRHGGQVYEQYF. CDR3 DNA: TGCAGTGCTAGACGACACGGGGGCCAAGTCTACGAGCAGTACTTC.

As for this clonotype: The junction does not match germline at one end; this may be a read error. The chain carries TRBV27 and TRBJ2-7, with unresolved D. The CDR3 totals 14 residues. CDR1 is MNHEY, CDR2 SMNVEV, per germline (reference sequence). Here the CDR3 DNA reads TGTGTCAGCAGTTTAAGATATAGCCCTGAGGAGCAGTACTTC. Amino acid sequence: CVSSLRYSPEEQYF.

This clonotype was seen repeatedly, ten times or more. The rearrangement joins TRBV20-1 to TRBJ2-7; D call uncertain. Trimming pared 1 base from V and 0 bases from J, leaving 4 bases between. This CDR3 comprises 12 residues. Germline-derived CDR1 and CDR2 are DFQATT and SNEGSKA (reference sequence). This CDR3 reads CSARGGSYEQYF. The CDR3 coding sequence is TGCAGTGCTAGAGGCGGCTCCTACGAGCAGTACTTC.

This clonotype was seen ten or more times. This chain links TRBV10-2 with TRBJ2-2; D not certain. With 3 bases removed from V and 3 bases from J, the gap between germline ends came to 5 bases. In germline, CDR1 is WSHSY, CDR2 SAAADI. The CDR3 contains 13 residues. CDR3 nucleotides: TGCGCCAGCAGTGAAATCGACACCGGGGAGCTGTTTTTT. This sequence encodes CASSEIDTGELFF.

The sample holds many counts of this clonotype. The chain couples TRBV7-9 to TRBJ2-1, with D possibly matching TRBD2 (7 bases). Germline V CDR1 and CDR2: SEHNR, FQNEAQ (reference sequence). V shed 10 bases and J shed 8 bases, with 15 bases lying between them. The CDR3 runs to 12 residues. The CDR3 bases are TGTGCCACCGATCGAGGGGGGGATGAGCAGTTCTTC. Translating it yields CATDRGGDEQFF.